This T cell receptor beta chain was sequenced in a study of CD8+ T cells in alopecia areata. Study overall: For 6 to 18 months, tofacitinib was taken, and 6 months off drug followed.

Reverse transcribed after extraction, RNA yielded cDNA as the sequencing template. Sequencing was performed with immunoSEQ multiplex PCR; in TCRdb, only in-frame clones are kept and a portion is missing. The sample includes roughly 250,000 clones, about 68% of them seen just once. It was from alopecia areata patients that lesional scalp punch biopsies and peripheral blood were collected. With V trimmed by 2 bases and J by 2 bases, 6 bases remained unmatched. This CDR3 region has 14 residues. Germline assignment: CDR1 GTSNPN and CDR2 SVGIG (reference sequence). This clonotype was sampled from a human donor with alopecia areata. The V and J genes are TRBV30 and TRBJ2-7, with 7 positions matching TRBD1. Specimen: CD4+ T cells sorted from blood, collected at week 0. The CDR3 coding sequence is TGTGCCTGGAGTCCACCGGGACAGACCTACGAGCAGTACTTC. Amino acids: CAWSPPGQTYEQYF.